The 25 T cell receptor beta chains given below trace back to one sample, sequenced in a study of T cells in Graves' hyperthyroidism and ophthalmopathy. What was amplified from RNA transcripts were TCR beta CDR3 regions. A set of HTBI primers served as the primers for a first-round RT-PCR of the TCR CDR3. MiXCR, run by TCRdb on the multiplex PCR reads, gives a single entry per CDR3 protein. The table records under 250,000 distinct CDR3 sequences, around 24% of them present only once. The sequencing input was blood. These receptor sequences come from a woman in her forties with Graves' ophthalmopathy.

The rearrangement links TRBV28 to TRBJ2-4, with unresolved D. Trimming removed 6 bases from V and 0 bases from J, with 6 bases in between. The CDR3 has 13 amino acids. Germline V gives CDR1 MDHEN, CDR2 SYDVKM. As DNA, the CDR3 is TGTGCCAGCAGCCCGAGAGCCAAAAACATTCAGTACTTC. Translated: CASSPRAKNIQYF.

This clonotype has a count of ten or more. This chain joins TRBV6-1 and TRBJ2-3; 7 nucleotides align to TRBD1. The CDR3 sequence is 14 residues long. The V gene's germline CDR1 is MNHNS and CDR2 SASEGT. Trimming removed 5 bases from V and 5 bases from J; junction bases left unmatched: 7. CDR3 DNA: TGTGCCAGCAGTAGAACAGGGGAAGGAGATACGCAGTATTTT. It encodes CASSRTGEGDTQYF.

This rearrangement joins TRBV12-3 or TRBV12-4 to TRBJ2-2, with 8 bases fitting TRBD1. The trim removed 8 bases at V and 4 bases at J, leaving 6 bases unmatched. The CDR3 loop spans 14 amino acids. The CDR3 is CASLGTGLTGELFF. The CDR3 coding sequence is TGTGCCAGCCTGGGGACAGGACTCACCGGGGAGCTGTTTTTT.

This clonotype occurred many times. This sequence joins TRBV30 and TRBJ2-7; 11 bases are a match to TRBD2. The CDR3 consists of 18 residues. Looked up from germline, CDR1 is GTSNPN and CDR2 is SVGIG (reference sequence). V was pared by 3 bases and J by 1 base, with 14 bases of the junction left unmatched. CDR3 bases: TGTGCCTGGAGAGGGACAAAGGGACTAGCGGCCTCTTCCTACGAGCAGTACTTC. Translation: CAWRGTKGLAASSYEQYF.

At least ten counts were recorded for this clonotype. J is TRBJ2-5 and V is TRBV28, with 12 bases lining up with TRBD1. From germline, CDR1 is MDHEN and CDR2 SYDVKM. Trimming removed 3 bases from V and 5 bases from J; junction bases left unmatched: 7. The CDR3 is 16 amino acids. The DNA of the CDR3 is TGTGCCAGCAGTTTCTGGGACAGGGGGCGCAGGGAGACCCAGTACTTC. Protein sequence: CASSFWDRGRRETQYF.

The V and J genes are TRBV7-9 and TRBJ2-7; 8 nucleotides align to TRBD1. The V gene end was trimmed by 7 bases and the J gene end by 3 bases; junction bases not matched to a gene: 11. The CDR3 consists of 15 residues. CDR1 SEHNR and CDR2 FQNEAQ come from the germline V gene (reference sequence). The CDR3 here is CASTSPGQARYEQYF. The CDR3 DNA sequence: TGTGCCAGCACCTCGCCGGGACAGGCGCGCTACGAGCAGTACTTC.

This clonotype was detected ten times or more. V usage is TRBV6-5 and J usage is TRBJ2-2, with D perhaps TRBD1 (5 bases). This CDR3 is 14 amino acids long. Trimming shortened V by 0 bases and J by 5 bases, and 7 bases separated the two germline ends. In germline, CDR1 is MNHEY, CDR2 SVGAGI. CDR3 in amino acids: CASSYSTVTGELFF. The CDR3 DNA reads TGTGCCAGCAGTTACTCGACAGTAACCGGGGAGCTGTTTTTT.

This clonotype appeared many times. The V call is TRBV28, the J call TRBJ2-7; a weak D match, TRBD1 (6 bases). This CDR3 has 14 residues. V lost 6 bases and J lost 3, with 15 bases in between. Germline CDR1 reads MDHEN; CDR2 reads SYDVKM. CDR3 residues: CASRKPGQSYEQYF. As DNA, the CDR3 is TGTGCCAGCAGAAAACCGGGACAAAGCTACGAGCAGTACTTC.

This clonotype has a count of ten or more. The junction does not match germline at one end; this may be a read error. V and J are TRBV4-2 and TRBJ2-7; possibly TRBD2 for D (5 bases). The CDR3 spans 17 residues. Germline-derived CDR1 and CDR2 are LGHNA and YNFKEQ. The CDR3 is CANSQVETDYRSYEQYF. As DNA, the CDR3 is TGTGCCAACAGCCAAGTCGAAACAGACTACCGTTCCTACGAGCAGTACTTC.

The V and J genes are TRBV4-1 and TRBJ2-7, with D possibly matching TRBD2 (6 bases). Germline assignment: CDR1 MGHRA and CDR2 YSYEKL. V was shortened by 4 bases and J by 4 bases, with 14 bases between the two germline ends. This CDR3 is 14 amino acids long. CDR3 protein: CASSLRDGDYEQYF. In DNA, the CDR3 is TGCGCCAGCAGCCTGCGGGACGGGGATTACGAGCAGTACTTC.

This chain joins TRBV6-1 and TRBJ2-5, with 8 bases lining up with TRBD2. With 4 bases clipped from V and 0 bases from J, the junction kept 4 bases outside the gene matches. This CDR3 has 15 amino acids. Germline V lookup: CDR1 MNHNS, CDR2 SASEGT. The CDR3 protein is CASSVGGANQETQYF. CDR3 bases: TGTGCCAGCAGTGTCGGGGGGGCTAACCAAGAGACCCAGTACTTC.

This clonotype came up many times. The J gene is TRBJ2-2, the V gene TRBV10-1, with TRBD2 identical over 8 bases. CDR1 and CDR2 from the germline V gene are WNHNN and SYGVQD (reference sequence). Trimming removed 0 bases from V and 2 bases from J; junction bases left unmatched: 5. This CDR3 has 17 residues. CDR3 coding DNA: TGCGCCAGCAGTGAGTCGACCGGGACTAGAAACACCGGGGAGCTGTTTTTT. This gives the protein CASSESTGTRNTGELFF.

The J gene is TRBJ1-3, the V gene TRBV12-3 or TRBV12-4, with D perhaps matching TRBD1 (6 bases). V was cut by 7 bases and J by 0 bases, with 16 bases left in between. The CDR3 sequence is 16 residues long. The chain's CDR3 is CASNIRGGLSGNTIYF. CDR3 sequence (DNA): TGTGCCAGCAACATCAGGGGAGGTCTCTCTGGAAACACCATATATTTT.

In this sample, this clonotype turned up many times. The chain employs TRBV20-1 and TRBJ2-7, with D perhaps matching TRBD2 (6 bases). The CDR3 covers 11 residues. The V gene's germline CDR1 is DFQATT and CDR2 SNEGSKA (reference sequence). With 8 bases removed from V and 0 bases from J, the gap between germline ends came to 8 bases. CDR3 in amino acids: CSTGSSYEQYF. The CDR3 nucleotides are TGCAGTACCGGGAGCTCCTACGAGCAGTACTTC.

This chain connects TRBV12-3 or TRBV12-4 to TRBJ1-2; no definite D call. Trimming cost V 3 bases and J 4 bases, with 9 bases left between them. CDR3 length equals 13 residues. CDR3 sequence reads: CASSLGKAYGYTF. In DNA form, the CDR3 reads TGTGCCAGCAGTTTGGGGAAGGCCTATGGCTACACCTTC.

Many counts were recorded for this clonotype. The rearrangement uses TRBV12-3 or TRBV12-4 and TRBJ2-5; 13 bases are a match to TRBD2. The CDR3 consists of 17 residues. The V gene end was trimmed by 5 bases and the J gene end by 4 bases; junction bases not matched to a gene: 10. The chain's CDR3 is CASSPLLAGGPGETQYF. As DNA, the CDR3 is TGTGCCAGCAGTCCCCTACTAGCGGGAGGGCCGGGAGAGACCCAGTACTTC.

This clonotype occurred many times. The V gene is TRBV28, the J gene TRBJ2-7, with TRBD1 matching 7 bases. CDR3 size: 14 residues. J gave up 4 bases and V 6 bases, and 9 bases lay outside the gene matches. Germline CDR1 reads MDHEN; CDR2 reads SYDVKM. The CDR3 spells CASRGTAPPYEQYF. As DNA, the CDR3 is TGTGCCAGCAGGGGGACAGCACCTCCATACGAGCAGTACTTC. The complete variable domain, with remaining parts taken from reference TRBV28 and TRBJ2-7, reads DVKVTQSSRYLVKRTGEKVFLECVQDMDHENMFWYRQDPGLGLRLIYFSYDVKMKEKGDIPEGYSVSREKKERFSLILESASTNQTSMYLCASRGTAPPYEQYFGPGTRLTVT.

This clonotype was observed a few times. The chain links TRBV6-1 to TRBJ2-1; no clear D. The germline V and J ends were trimmed by 5 bases and 7 bases, with 9 bases remaining between them. The V gene's germline CDR1 is MNHNS and CDR2 SASEGT. The length of the CDR3 is 12 residues. In DNA form, the CDR3 reads TGTGCCAGCAGTCTCACACGGAATGAGCAGTTCTTC. It yields the protein CASSLTRNEQFF.

This clonotype was counted ten times or more. The chain uses TRBV6-5 and TRBJ2-7; D might be TRBD1 (6 bases). The V end was cut by 4 bases, the J end by 7 bases, with 17 bases between. The germline V gene encodes CDR1 MNHEY and CDR2 SVGAGI. CDR3 length equals 14 residues. The CDR3: CASSLVRGNGEQYF. CDR3 nucleotides: TGTGCCAGCAGTTTAGTAAGGGGGAATGGTGAGCAGTACTTC.

At least ten counts were recorded for this clonotype. The V call is TRBV19, the J call TRBJ1-1; D call uncertain. The CDR3 runs 11 residues. Trimming stripped 7 bases from V and 11 bases from J, with 14 bases between. Germline-derived CDR1 and CDR2 are LNHDA and SQIVND (reference sequence). CDR3 residues: CASTSGGDAFF. CDR3 DNA: TGTGCCAGTACAAGTGGAGGAGACGCTTTCTTT. Filled out from reference TRBV19 and TRBJ1-1, the complete variable domain reads DGGITQSPKYLFRKEGQNVTLSCEQNLNHDAMYWYRQDPGQGLRLIYYSQIVNDFQKGDIAEGYSVSREKKESFPLTVTSAQKNPTAFYLCASTSGGDAFFGQGTRLTVV.

This rearrangement joins TRBV7-2 to TRBJ1-1; D not certain. Germline V gives CDR1 SGHTA, CDR2 FQGNSA. The CDR3 consists of 14 residues. The ends were cut back, 0 bases at V and 4 bases at J, with 9 bases in the middle. The CDR3 bases are TGTGCCAGCAGCTTAGCGGACCGGGGCACTGAAGCTTTCTTT. It specifies CASSLADRGTEAFF.

This clonotype was observed at least ten times. This chain joins TRBV30 and TRBJ1-2; 11 bases agree with TRBD1. The CDR3 runs to 14 residues. Germline V gene sequence: CDR1 GTSNPN, CDR2 SVGIG (reference sequence). The V and J ends lost 4 bases and 4 bases, in that order; junction bases with no gene match: 5. CDR3 sequence: CAWTGQGATYGYTF. The CDR3, as DNA: TGTGCCTGGACTGGACAGGGGGCGACCTATGGCTACACCTTC.

This clonotype appeared once. V gene TRBV11-2 combines with J gene TRBJ2-4; TRBD1 matches 10 bases. Germline loops: CDR1 SGHAT, CDR2 FQNNGV. CDR3 length: 15 amino acids. V trimming: 8 bases; J trimming: 10 bases; junction bases outside the gene matches: 14. CDR3 amino acids: CASRLKTGGAVIQYF. The CDR3 coding sequence is TGTGCCAGCCGTCTAAAGACAGGGGGCGCGGTTATTCAGTACTTC. The complete variable domain, with remaining parts taken from reference TRBV11-2 and TRBJ2-4, reads EAGVAQSPRYKIIEKRQSVAFWCNPISGHATLYWYQQILGQGPKLLIQFQNNGVVDDSQLPKDRFSAERLKGVDSTLKIQPAKLEDSAVYLCASRLKTGGAVIQYFGAGTRLSVL.

In this sample, this clonotype turned up many times. The chain carries TRBV7-3 and TRBJ2-2, with TRBD1 as a possible D gene (6 bases). CDR1 is SGHTA, CDR2 FQGTGA, per germline. The CDR3 sequence is 13 residues long. Trimming removed 1 base from V and 6 bases from J, with 6 bases in between. The CDR3 sequence is CASSLNRAGELFF. In DNA form, the CDR3 reads TGTGCCAGCAGCTTAAACAGGGCCGGGGAGCTGTTTTTT.

This clonotype has ten or more counts. The V call is TRBV30, the J call TRBJ1-2, with a weak D call TRBD1 (5 bases). This CDR3 has 14 amino acids. Trimming removed 4 bases from V and 5 bases from J, with 17 bases in between. Germline V gene lookup returns CDR1 GTSNPN and CDR2 SVGIG (reference sequence). The CDR3 sequence is CAWTTTVVQYGYTF. The CDR3 nucleotides read TGTGCCTGGACCACGACAGTAGTCCAATATGGCTACACCTTC.